This T cell receptor beta chain derives from a study of blood T cell repertoires in COVID-19. Germline values: CDR1 MDHEN, CDR2 SYDVKM. The germline V and J ends were trimmed by 11 bases and 2 bases, with 14 bases remaining between them. The CDR3 totals 13 residues. TCRdb keeps only in-frame clones here, not all; method: immunoSEQ multiplex PCR. The data contain 15,000 to 20,000 clones, about 80% of them singletons. Sample: peripheral blood. This TCR derives from a man in his sixties with active or convalescent COVID-19. The chain recombines TRBV28 with TRBJ2-3; D unresolved. The CDR3 sequence is CASRDGSTDTQYF. The DNA of the CDR3 is TGTGCCTCAAGAGACGGGTCCACAGATACGCAGTATTTT.